This entry lists 20 T cell receptor beta chains sequenced from one sample in a study of blood T cell repertoires in COVID-19. Data came from immunoSEQ multiplex PCR; TCRdb stores just in-frame clones and leaves some out. The sample has 190,000 or so clones, about 83% seen once. Sequencing was performed on peripheral blood. The receptors shown here come from a woman aged 18-35 years who had recovered from COVID-19.

The V and J genes are TRBV19 and TRBJ1-6, with TRBD1 identical over 8 bases. CDR1 and CDR2 (germline): LNHDA, SQIVND (reference sequence). V was clipped by 3 bases and J by 10 bases; unmatched bases: 5. The CDR3 has 14 residues. The CDR3 reads CASSIGQGTSPLHF. As DNA, the CDR3 is TGTGCCAGTAGTATCGGACAGGGTACCTCACCCCTCCACTTT.

The rearrangement uses TRBV5-4 and TRBJ1-3; TRBD1 might be the D (5 bases). The CDR3 loop spans 15 amino acids. V was clipped by 0 bases and J by 4 bases, with 11 bases between them. The germline CDR1 and CDR2 sequences are SGHNT and YYREEE (reference sequence). The CDR3 loop reads CASSLGSGVGNTIYF. Here the CDR3 DNA reads TGTGCCAGCAGCTTGGGATCGGGGGTAGGAAACACCATATATTTT. The whole variable domain, filled in from reference TRBV5-4 and TRBJ1-3, reads ETGVTQSPTHLIKTRGQQVTLRCSSQSGHNTVSWYQQALGQGPQFIFQYYREEENGRGNFPPRFSGLQFPNYSSELNVNALELDDSALYLCASSLGSGVGNTIYFGEGSWLTVV.

This clone came up a few times. The chain combines TRBV9 with TRBJ1-2; 7 bases align to TRBD1. Germline loops: CDR1 SGDLS, CDR2 YYNGEE. The CDR3 contains 14 residues. Trimming at V came to 5 bases and at J to 8 bases, leaving 12 bases not matched to a gene. CDR3 loop: CASRTEGAYRGYTF. The DNA of the CDR3 is TGTGCCAGCAGAACCGAGGGGGCATATCGAGGCTACACCTTC. The variable domain in full, completed from reference TRBV9 and TRBJ1-2, reads DSGVTQTPKHLITATGQRVTLRCSPRSGDLSVYWYQQSLDQGLQFLIQYYNGEERAKGNILERFSAQQFPDLHSELNLSSLELGDSALYFCASRTEGAYRGYTFGSGTRLTVV.

The V gene is TRBV19, the J gene TRBJ1-3; D is unclear. The CDR3 is 15 residues long. CDR1 is LNHDA and CDR2 is SQIVND in the germline V gene (reference sequence). V was cut by 5 bases and J by 4 bases, with 15 bases left in between. CDR3 sequence reads: CASSLSGSYGNTIYF. The DNA for the CDR3 is TGTGCCAGTAGTTTATCAGGTTCATACGGAAACACCATATATTTT. Filled out from reference TRBV19 and TRBJ1-3, the complete variable domain reads DGGITQSPKYLFRKEGQNVTLSCEQNLNHDAMYWYRQDPGQGLRLIYYSQIVNDFQKGDIAEGYSVSREKKESFPLTVTSAQKNPTAFYLCASSLSGSYGNTIYFGEGSWLTVV.

Only a few counts were recorded for this clone. The chain recombines TRBV4-3 with TRBJ2-5; TRBD1 aligns across 8 bases. Germline V gene data show CDR1 as LGHNA and CDR2 as YSLEER. V was pared by 1 base and J by 4 bases, with 2 bases of the junction left unmatched. The CDR3 has 14 amino acids. The CDR3 loop reads CASSQVQGAETQYF. The CDR3 nucleotides are TGCGCCAGCAGCCAAGTGCAGGGGGCAGAGACCCAGTACTTC.

The V gene is TRBV19, the J gene TRBJ1-5, with D unresolved. The V gene lost 3 bases and the J gene lost 0 bases, with 12 bases spanning the gap. Per germline, CDR1 LNHDA and CDR2 SQIVND (reference sequence). The CDR3 sequence is 16 residues long. In nucleotides, the CDR3 is TGTGCCAGTAGTATTCAGTCCGGGGATAGCAATCAGCCCCAGCATTTT. Its protein product is CASSIQSGDSNQPQHF.

The chain combines TRBV19 with TRBJ1-2, with D hard to call. CDR1 LNHDA and CDR2 SQIVND come from the germline V gene (reference sequence). This CDR3 is built from 14 residues. Trimming pared 5 bases from V and 2 bases from J, leaving 12 bases between. The DNA for the CDR3 is TGTGCCAGTAGTCCCTTTTCGCGGAACTATGGCTACACCTTC. Amino acids: CASSPFSRNYGYTF.

The J gene is TRBJ2-1, the V gene TRBV4-3, with D possibly being TRBD2 (5 bases). The CDR3 length is 15 residues. From germline, CDR1 is LGHNA and CDR2 YSLEER. Trimming removed 1 base from V and 3 bases from J, with 10 bases in between. The CDR3 bases are TGCGCCAGCAGCCAAGTGCCCGGGATCTACAATGAGCAGTTCTTC. Translation gives CASSQVPGIYNEQFF.

The CDR3 bases are TGTGCCAGCATCAACCGGGACAGATATAATTCACCCCTCCACTTT. Its protein is CASINRDRYNSPLHF. This chain joins TRBV2 and TRBJ1-6; 7 bases line up with TRBD1. Germline loops: CDR1 SNHLY, CDR2 FYNNEI. The CDR3 extends over 15 amino acids. V shed 7 bases, J shed 4 bases, and the junction held 7 bases outside the gene matches. Looking up the rest from reference TRBV2 and TRBJ1-6 gives the full variable domain: EPEVTQTPSHQVTQMGQEVILRCVPISNHLYFYWYRQILGQKVEFLVSFYNNEISEKSEIFDDQFSVERPDGSNFTLKIRSTKLEDSAMYFCASINRDRYNSPLHFGNGTRLTVT.

This clone was seen a few times. The chain links TRBV27 to TRBJ2-7; TRBD1 agrees at 9 bases. V lost 4 bases and J lost 7; bases outside the gene matches: 5. In germline, CDR1 is MNHEY, CDR2 SMNVEV (reference sequence). The CDR3 has 13 residues. CDR3 bases: TGTGCCAGCAGTTCCGGGACAGGGTTTGAGCAGTACTTC. Its translation: CASSSGTGFEQYF.

This chain connects TRBV27 to TRBJ2-3, with TRBD2 identical over 8 bases. This CDR3 is 16 amino acids long. Germline V gives CDR1 MNHEY, CDR2 SMNVEV (reference sequence). Trimming took 3 bases from V and 5 from J; bases not matched to a gene: 10. CDR3 in DNA: TGTGCCAGCAGTTTCCTCCCCGGGGGGGCAGAAGATACGCAGTATTTT. Amino acid sequence: CASSFLPGGAEDTQYF.

The rearrangement joins TRBV5-6 to TRBJ2-3, with unresolved D. V was trimmed by 4 bases and J by 3 bases, leaving 3 bases between them. This CDR3 contains 11 residues. Germline values: CDR1 SGHDT, CDR2 YYEEEE. CDR3 sequence: CASSRTDTQYF. The CDR3 coding sequence is TGTGCCAGCAGCCGGACAGATACGCAGTATTTT.

This chain links TRBV6-2 or TRBV6-3 with TRBJ1-5; TRBD1 might be the D (5 bases). Germline CDR1 MNHEY, CDR2 SVGEGT. CDR3 size: 14 residues. The V end was cut by 2 bases, the J end by 3 bases, with 8 bases between. CDR3 in DNA: TGTGCCAGCAGTTACGGGGGGATCAATCAGCCCCAGCATTTT. It yields the protein CASSYGGINQPQHF.

The V call is TRBV2, the J call TRBJ1-2, with D possibly being TRBD1 (5 bases). The CDR3 spans 12 residues. V was pared by 6 bases and J by 8 bases, with 13 bases between. CDR1 and CDR2 (germline): SNHLY, FYNNEI. The CDR3 DNA follows: TGTGCCAGCAGGCTGACAGAGGAGGGCTACACCTTC. Encoded protein: CASRLTEEGYTF.

The chain links TRBV6-5 to TRBJ1-1; no clear D gene. This CDR3 has 16 amino acids. The V end was cut by 0 bases, the J end by 4 bases, with 15 bases between. The germline CDR1 and CDR2 sequences are MNHEY and SVGAGI. As DNA, the CDR3 is TGTGCCAGCAGTTACTCGGTAAAAGGTTCGGGCACTGAAGCTTTCTTT. Protein sequence: CASSYSVKGSGTEAFF.

The gene calls are TRBV5-4 and TRBJ1-1, with 7 bases matching TRBD1. After removal of 3 bases from V and 1 base from J, the junction contained 6 bases not matched to a gene. CDR1 and CDR2 (germline): SGHNT, YYREEE (reference sequence). The CDR3 sequence is 15 residues long. As DNA, the CDR3 is TGTGCCAGCAGCTGGGGGACAGCACCGAACACTGAAGCTTTCTTT. Amino acid sequence: CASSWGTAPNTEAFF.

This chain connects TRBV4-2 to TRBJ2-7; 8 nucleotides line up with TRBD1. Germline lookup yields CDR1 LGHNA and CDR2 YNFKEQ. The CDR3 runs to 15 residues. J gave up 4 bases and V 0 bases, and 5 bases lay outside the gene matches. CDR3 loop: CASSQDIGQGYEQYF. The CDR3 DNA sequence: TGTGCCAGCAGCCAAGATATAGGACAGGGTTACGAGCAGTACTTC.

J is TRBJ1-1 and V is TRBV6-5; 12 bases agree with TRBD1. Germline CDR1 and CDR2: MNHEY and SVGAGI. The CDR3 runs to 16 residues. V shed 2 bases and J 5 bases; nucleotides not matched to a gene: 6. CDR3 in amino acids: CASSYGTGGLGTEAFF. Written as DNA, the CDR3 is TGTGCCAGCAGTTACGGGACAGGGGGCTTAGGAACTGAAGCTTTCTTT.

The chain links TRBV5-4 to TRBJ1-1; no clear D gene. This CDR3 contains 13 residues. V was shortened by 3 bases and J by 8 bases, with 14 bases between the two germline ends. Germline CDR1 reads SGHNT; CDR2 reads YYREEE (reference sequence). CDR3 amino acids: CASSWRVAGEAFF. DNA of the CDR3: TGTGCCAGCAGCTGGAGGGTCGCAGGAGAAGCTTTCTTT.

The rearrangement uses TRBV19 and TRBJ2-3; 8 bases are shared with TRBD1. Germline-derived CDR1 and CDR2 are LNHDA and SQIVND (reference sequence). V lost 4 bases to trimming and J lost 3 bases; unmatched junction nucleotides: 3. CDR3 length equals 14 residues. The CDR3 loop reads CASSRTGLTDTQYF. Written as DNA, the CDR3 is TGTGCCAGTAGTAGGACAGGGTTGACAGATACGCAGTATTTT.